The 15 T cell receptor beta chains reported below all come from one sample, sequenced in a study of beta chain features in type 1 diabetes. Findings and caveats of the study: Within each of all four CD4+ subsets, Type 1 diabetes patients had TCRB CDR3s that were moderately but significantly shorter.

No antigen has been identified for these receptors. Since all of the isolated RNA was reverse transcribed, expressed TCRB transcripts were what got sequenced. Clones were sequenced by immunoSEQ multiplex PCR, and TCRdb holds only the in-frame ones, with some missing. The repertoire has 550,000 to 850,000 clones, 10% to 15% of them found once; the top ten carry around 0.022%. Sequencing was performed on naive CD4+ T cells from blood. The receptors here all came from a man between 18 and 35 years old with type 1 diabetes.

The V and J genes are TRBV6-5 and TRBJ2-1; D is unresolved. The CDR3 loop spans 10 amino acids. Trimming took 5 bases from V and 13 from J, leaving 9 bases between them. The germline V gene encodes CDR1 MNHEY and CDR2 SVGAGI. The CDR3 loop reads CASSQAPQFF. The CDR3 DNA is TGTGCCAGCAGTCAAGCACCTCAGTTCTTC.

V gene TRBV5-1 combines with J gene TRBJ1-6; D is unresolved. The CDR3 length is 14 residues. Germline V gives CDR1 SGHRS, CDR2 YFSETQ. The ends were cut back, 3 bases at V and 7 bases at J, with 11 bases in the middle. The CDR3 sequence: CASSSPEINSPLHF. The CDR3 bases are TGCGCCAGCAGCTCCCCGGAAATAAATTCACCCCTCCACTTT.

This clone has more than one count but fewer than ten. V usage is TRBV4-1 and J usage is TRBJ1-1; 9 nucleotides agree with TRBD1. Per germline, CDR1 MGHRA and CDR2 YSYEKL. The CDR3 covers 18 residues. V lost 0 bases to trimming and J lost 1 base; unmatched junction nucleotides: 9. CDR3 DNA sequence: TGCGCCAGCAGCCAAGAGAGAGGTTTGGGACAGGGGAACACTGAAGCTTTCTTT. This translates into CASSQERGLGQGNTEAFF.

This chain joins TRBV6-5 and TRBJ1-1, with D perhaps matching TRBD1 (6 bases). The CDR3 consists of 16 residues. The germline V gene has CDR1 MNHEY and CDR2 SVGAGI. Trimming cost V 0 bases and J 3 bases, with 14 bases left between them. The CDR3 DNA follows: TGTGCCAGCAGTTACTCATCAGGGGCGGATTACACTGAAGCTTTCTTT. The encoded protein is CASSYSSGADYTEAFF.

This clone was found a few times. The rearrangement uses TRBV4-1 and TRBJ1-1, with no clear D. The CDR3 sequence is 13 residues long. Germline values: CDR1 MGHRA, CDR2 YSYEKL. V was shortened by 3 bases and J by 5 bases, with 10 bases between the two germline ends. CDR3 residues: CASSQMGVTEAFF. CDR3 coding DNA: TGCGCCAGCAGCCAGATGGGAGTTACTGAAGCTTTCTTT.

This clone has more than one count but fewer than ten. The chain combines TRBV30 with TRBJ2-5, with a tentative D call TRBD2 (5 bases). The germline CDR1 and CDR2 sequences are GTSNPN and SVGIG (reference sequence). V lost 0 bases, J lost 5 bases, and 16 bases lay in between. There are 15 residues in the CDR3. CDR3 coding DNA: TGTGCCTGGAGTGTACTGGCCGGCGGACTGGAGACCCAGTACTTC. This sequence encodes CAWSVLAGGLETQYF.

The chain joins TRBV6-1 to TRBJ2-7; D is possibly TRBD1 (5 bases). Trimming pared 6 bases from V and 4 bases from J, leaving 10 bases between. The V gene's germline CDR1 is MNHNS and CDR2 SASEGT. The CDR3 loop spans 12 amino acids. CDR3 DNA sequence: TGTGCCAGCAGGACAGAAAAATACGAGCAGTACTTC. Translated, it gives CASRTEKYEQYF.

This clone has only a few counts. The chain recombines TRBV2 with TRBJ1-5, with D possibly being TRBD1 (6 bases). Germline CDR1 is SNHLY and CDR2 is FYNNEI. Deletions cut 6 bases from V and 3 bases from J, with 9 bases between. This CDR3 comprises 13 residues. CDR3 in DNA: TGTGCCAGCAGAACAGGGAACAATCAGCCCCAGCATTTT. It specifies CASRTGNNQPQHF. Full variable domain (remainder filled in from reference TRBV2 and TRBJ1-5): EPEVTQTPSHQVTQMGQEVILRCVPISNHLYFYWYRQILGQKVEFLVSFYNNEISEKSEIFDDQFSVERPDGSNFTLKIRSTKLEDSAMYFCASRTGNNQPQHFGDGTRLSIL.

This clone showed up just a few times. J is TRBJ2-3 and V is TRBV5-4; D gene ambiguous. Germline-derived CDR1 and CDR2 are SGHNT and YYREEE (reference sequence). The CDR3 has 14 residues. The V end was cut by 4 bases, the J end by 3 bases, with 12 bases between. The CDR3, as DNA: TGTGCCAGCAGCCCGCCCGGCAGAACAGATACGCAGTATTTT. Translated, it gives CASSPPGRTDTQYF.

The chain employs TRBV6-6 and TRBJ1-5; 11 nucleotides agree with TRBD1. V lost 6 bases to trimming and J lost 6 bases; unmatched junction nucleotides: 10. CDR3 length equals 16 residues. CDR1 and CDR2 from the germline V gene are MNHNY and SVGAGI (reference sequence). The DNA of the CDR3 is TGTGCCAGCAGCCCCGGGACAGGGGGATTGGGTCAGCCCCAGCATTTT. Protein product: CASSPGTGGLGQPQHF.

This clone occurred a few times. The rearrangement joins TRBV19 to TRBJ1-2; 7 bases match TRBD1. The length of the CDR3 is 15 residues. The V segment lost 6 bases and the J segment 4 bases; nucleotides outside the gene matches: 11. Germline V gene data show CDR1 as LNHDA and CDR2 as SQIVND (reference sequence). In DNA form, the CDR3 reads TGTGCCAGTAGAAGAACAGGGGATCCCTTCTATGGCTACACCTTC. It yields the protein CASRRTGDPFYGYTF.

This chain uses TRBV25-1 with TRBJ1-2; tentative D call: TRBD1 (5 bases). The germline V gene encodes CDR1 MGHDK and CDR2 SYGVNS. V was trimmed by 8 bases and J by 4 bases, leaving 8 bases between them. The CDR3 runs 11 residues. The CDR3, as DNA: TGTGCCAGCGGGGACGGCTATGGCTACACCTTC. Translated: CASGDGYGYTF.

This clone was seen a handful of times. The rearrangement links TRBV30 to TRBJ1-4, with D tentatively TRBD1 (6 bases). The V end lost 3 bases, the J end lost 5 bases, and 16 bases lay between the germline ends. There are 15 residues in the CDR3. Germline CDR1 and CDR2: GTSNPN and SVGIG (reference sequence). CDR3 region: CAWSRLAGVNEKLFF. The CDR3 coding sequence is TGTGCCTGGAGCCGTTTAGCAGGGGTCAATGAAAAACTGTTTTTT. Complete variable domain (other parts from reference TRBV30 and TRBJ1-4): SQTIHQWPATLVQPVGSPLSLECTVEGTSNPNLYWYRQAAGRGLQLLFYSVGIGQISSEVPQNLSASRPQDRQFILSSKKLLLSDSGFYLCAWSRLAGVNEKLFFGSGTQLSVL.

The chain employs TRBV4-1 and TRBJ2-1; D is possibly TRBD1 or TRBD2 (5 bases each). V dropped 3 bases and J dropped 4 bases, with 13 bases sitting between them. Germline CDR1 and CDR2: MGHRA and YSYEKL. This CDR3 comprises 15 residues. This CDR3 is CASSHGQGPYNEQFF. The CDR3 region has the DNA TGCGCCAGCAGCCATGGGCAGGGACCGTACAATGAGCAGTTCTTC.

This clone was seen more than once but under ten times. The CDR3 nucleotides read TGTGCCAGCAGTCGCCGAGGGGCCAACGTCCTGACTTTC. Translating it yields CASSRRGANVLTF. The rearrangement links TRBV28 to TRBJ2-6; D is unclear. From germline, CDR1 is MDHEN and CDR2 SYDVKM. The germline V and J ends were trimmed by 5 bases and 4 bases, with 6 bases remaining between them. CDR3 length: 13 amino acids.